One and the same sample provided the 14 T cell receptor beta chains below, sequenced in a study of blood T cell repertoires in COVID-19 (dated by TCRdb to about 2020). The library was prepared using the immunoSEQ multiplex PCR assay. Not all clones reach the TCRdb copy of this immuneACCESS table, which keeps in-frame sequences only. Checked studies attribute under half of the gap to unresolved V genes and leave the rest unexplained. For this sample there are about 370,000 clones; 85% to 90% appear just once. Approximately 1% of the sample is in the top ten clones. The sequenced sample was PBMCs or T cells enriched from blood (not recorded which). The source is a man younger than 30 who had recovered from COVID-19.

V usage is TRBV6-5 and J usage is TRBJ2-7; 10 bases agree with TRBD2. Germline assignment: CDR1 MNHEY and CDR2 SVGAGI. After removal of 8 bases from V and 3 bases from J, the junction contained 10 bases not matched to a gene. The CDR3 runs to 15 residues. The CDR3, as DNA: TGTGCCAGCCCCATGGGGCTAGCGGGGGACTACGAGCAGTACTTC. The encoded protein is CASPMGLAGDYEQYF.

The V and J genes are TRBV4-1 and TRBJ2-1; no definite D call. This CDR3 is built from 15 residues. The V end was cut by 2 bases, the J end by 8 bases, with 16 bases between. From germline, CDR1 is MGHRA and CDR2 YSYEKL. Here the CDR3 DNA reads TGCGCCAGCAGCCAAACAGTCGACCCCCAACATGAGCAGTTCTTC. This translates into CASSQTVDPQHEQFF.

In its sample, this clone was seen a few times. This rearrangement joins TRBV5-1 to TRBJ2-2; D possibly corresponds to TRBD2 (5 bases). Germline CDR1 is SGHRS and CDR2 is YFSETQ. The germline V and J ends were trimmed by 1 base and 0 bases, with 10 bases remaining between them. The CDR3 has 16 residues. The CDR3: CASSLIGLANTGELFF. CDR3 DNA sequence: TGCGCCAGCAGCTTGATCGGACTCGCGAACACCGGGGAGCTGTTTTTT.

The rearrangement links TRBV29-1 to TRBJ2-5; D is uncertain. V dropped 7 bases and J dropped 4 bases, with 22 bases sitting between them. Per the germline V gene, CDR1 is SQVTM and CDR2 is ANQGSEA. The CDR3 consists of 15 residues. CDR3 sequence: CSALRYEARGETQYF. The CDR3 nucleotides are TGCAGCGCCCTCCGGTATGAAGCTAGAGGAGAGACCCAGTACTTC.

The genes are TRBV12-5 and TRBJ1-2; TRBD1 matches 7 bases. CDR3 length: 13 amino acids. Germline-derived CDR1 and CDR2 are LGHNT and FRNRAP. V gave up 7 bases and J gave up 2 bases; unmatched junction bases: 4. The CDR3 sequence: CASASGQNYGYTF. In DNA, the CDR3 is TGTGCTAGTGCCTCGGGACAGAACTATGGCTACACCTTC.

This chain joins TRBV18 and TRBJ1-1; D is unclear. The CDR3 is made up of 14 amino acids. The V gene's germline CDR1 is KGHSH and CDR2 LQKENI. Trimming stripped 1 base from V and 4 bases from J, with 10 bases between. The CDR3 protein is CASSPRPLRTEAFF. DNA for the CDR3: TGTGCCAGCTCACCACGGCCCCTTCGCACTGAAGCTTTCTTT.

The chain recombines TRBV5-1 with TRBJ2-5; D gene uncertain. CDR3 length: 13 amino acids. With 4 bases removed from V and 1 base from J, the gap between germline ends came to 8 bases. The germline V gene encodes CDR1 SGHRS and CDR2 YFSETQ. The CDR3 is CASSRWAQETQYF. CDR3 in DNA: TGCGCCAGCAGCCGGTGGGCCCAAGAGACCCAGTACTTC.

The rearrangement uses TRBV7-2 and TRBJ2-5; no definite D call. CDR3 size: 15 residues. Germline V lookup: CDR1 SGHTA, CDR2 FQGNSA. V was pared by 5 bases and J by 2 bases, with 15 bases between. The CDR3 nucleotides are TGTGCCAGCAGCCCCGGTCCTGTTGCGCAAGAGACCCAGTACTTC. Its translation is CASSPGPVAQETQYF.

This clone occurred a few times. The CDR3 region is CASLQDRISYEQYF. The CDR3 DNA reads TGTGCCAGCTTGCAGGACAGGATCTCCTACGAGCAGTACTTC. The chain has TRBV2 and TRBJ2-7; 7 bases fit TRBD1. This CDR3 comprises 14 residues. V shed 8 bases, J shed 0 bases, and the junction held 7 bases outside the gene matches. CDR1 is SNHLY, CDR2 FYNNEI, per germline.

The J gene is TRBJ2-3, the V gene TRBV7-9; 7 positions match TRBD2. The V gene's germline CDR1 is SEHNR and CDR2 FQNEAQ (reference sequence). V was pared by 7 bases and J by 2 bases, with 6 bases of the junction left unmatched. The length of the CDR3 is 14 residues. CDR3 DNA sequence: TGTGCCAGCATGCTAGCGGTTTACACAGATACGCAGTATTTT. This translates into CASMLAVYTDTQYF.

J is TRBJ2-3 and V is TRBV27; the D gene is possibly TRBD1 (7 bases). This CDR3 contains 15 residues. Between the trimmed V and J ends, which lost 3 bases and 3 bases, there was a span of 13 bases. In germline, CDR1 is MNHEY, CDR2 SMNVEV (reference sequence). The CDR3: CASSLAGGGTDTQYF. CDR3 nucleotide sequence: TGTGCCAGCAGTTTGGCAGGGGGAGGAACAGATACGCAGTATTTT.

Only a few counts were recorded for this clone. J is TRBJ1-6 and V is TRBV21-1; whether TRBD1, the table's D call, matches the DNA was not checked. TRBV21-1 is tagged as a pseudogene. This CDR3 region has 16 residues. The DNA of the CDR3 is TGTGCCAGCTGCCATCCCCTGGACAGGGTTCGATCACCCCTCCACTTT. This gives the protein CASCHPLDRVRSPLHF.

V is TRBV7-2 and J is TRBJ1-1, with no clear D. Germline CDR1 and CDR2: SGHTA and FQGNSA. Trimming cost V 8 bases and J 3 bases, with 16 bases left between them. CDR3 size: 14 residues. The DNA of the CDR3 is TGTGCCAGCTCGACAAATCGAGCATACACTGAAGCTTTCTTT. Amino acids: CASSTNRAYTEAFF. Filled out from reference TRBV7-2 and TRBJ1-1, the complete variable domain reads GAGVSQSPSNKVTEKGKDVELRCDPISGHTALYWYRQSLGQGLEFLIYFQGNSAPDKSGLPSDRFSAERTGGSVSTLTIQRTQQEDSAVYLCASSTNRAYTEAFFGQGTRLTVV.

The chain couples TRBV11-2 to TRBJ2-3; 11 nucleotides line up with TRBD2. V was pared by 4 bases and J by 3 bases, with 3 bases of the junction left unmatched. This CDR3 spans 15 amino acids. The germline V gene encodes CDR1 SGHAT and CDR2 FQNNGV. CDR3 amino acids: CASSYTSGGTDTQYF. The DNA of the CDR3 is TGTGCCAGCAGCTACACTAGCGGGGGAACAGATACGCAGTATTTT.